One sample yielded the 20 T cell receptor beta chains listed below, sequenced in a study of blood T cell repertoires in COVID-19. Libraries were prepared by immunoSEQ multiplex PCR; TCRdb keeps only in-frame clonotypes and omits some of them. Here the sample spans roughly 78,000 clones, roughly nine tenths being singletons. Sequencing was carried out using peripheral blood. These receptors were collected from a woman aged 55-70 years with acute or convalescent COVID-19.

This clone was recorded a few times. The J gene is TRBJ1-3, the V gene TRBV7-8; no clear D gene. The CDR3 runs 14 residues. CDR1 is SGHVS, CDR2 FQNEAQ, per germline. V lost 7 bases to trimming and J lost 1 base, with 11 bases between them. In DNA form, the CDR3 reads TGTGCCAGCATTCCGGGGTCATCTGGAAACACCATATATTTT. It encodes CASIPGSSGNTIYF.

The V and J genes are TRBV29-1 and TRBJ1-2; TRBD1 agrees at 8 bases. The length of the CDR3 is 13 residues. The V gene's germline CDR1 is SQVTM and CDR2 ANQGSEA. The J segment lost 7 bases and the V segment lost 6 bases, leaving 10 bases of the junction unmatched. DNA of the CDR3: TGCAGCGTGGGGGGACAGGTTCATGGTGGCTACACCTTC. It translates to CSVGGQVHGGYTF.

The J gene is TRBJ2-3, the V gene TRBV6-2 or TRBV6-3; TRBD2 matches 12 bases. Germline CDR1 MNHEY, CDR2 SVGEGT. This CDR3 has 18 residues. V shed 0 bases and J 2 bases; nucleotides not matched to a gene: 6. The chain's CDR3 is CASSYSPTSGGSTDTQYF. DNA for the CDR3: TGTGCCAGCAGTTACTCGCCCACTAGCGGGGGGTCCACAGATACGCAGTATTTT.

The V gene is TRBV9, the J gene TRBJ2-2; tentative D call: TRBD2 (7 bases). This CDR3 has 15 amino acids. Germline loops: CDR1 SGDLS, CDR2 YYNGEE. V lost 0 bases, J lost 6 bases, and 12 bases lay in between. CDR3 region: CASSVVIGGAGELFF. The CDR3 DNA is TGTGCCAGCAGCGTAGTTATAGGGGGGGCCGGGGAGCTGTTTTTT.

A word on this clone: A read error may account for a junction end that differs from germline. This sequence joins TRBV6-1 and TRBJ2-3; 9 nucleotides line up with TRBD2. The germline V gene encodes CDR1 MNHNS and CDR2 SASEGT. The CDR3 spans 15 residues. The CDR3 DNA reads TGTGCCAGCAGTAAAGCGGGGGGATGGACAGATACGCAGTATTTT. This codes for CASSKAGGWTDTQYF.

The rearrangement joins TRBV7-2 to TRBJ2-7; tentative D call: TRBD1 (6 bases). Germline V gene data show CDR1 as SGHTA and CDR2 as FQGNSA. The CDR3 contains 16 residues. The V end was cut by 0 bases, the J end by 2 bases, with 14 bases between. The CDR3 DNA sequence: TGTGCCAGCAGCTTAGCCCCAACAGGGAACCCCTACGAGCAGTACTTC. Protein sequence: CASSLAPTGNPYEQYF.

The V call is TRBV23-1, the J call TRBJ1-2; D not resolved. TRBV23-1 is an open reading frame whose function is uncertain. V was cut by 3 bases and J by 4 bases, with 24 bases left in between. CDR3 length: 18 residues. The CDR3 is CASSHPAKASLFRYGYTF. CDR3 nucleotides: TGCGCCAGCAGTCATCCAGCAAAAGCGTCTCTATTCCGCTATGGCTACACCTTC.

The chain recombines TRBV18 with TRBJ1-2; D gene uncertain. Germline V gives CDR1 KGHSH, CDR2 LQKENI. Trimming stripped 3 bases from V and 6 bases from J, with 17 bases between. CDR3 size: 15 residues. The DNA for the CDR3 is TGTGCCAGCTCACCGCGACAAGCACGGGAAAATGGCTACACCTTC. This sequence encodes CASSPRQARENGYTF.

The gene calls are TRBV29-1 and TRBJ2-7; tentatively, D is TRBD2 (7 bases). Trimming shortened V by 4 bases and J by 4 bases, and 14 bases separated the two germline ends. The CDR3 is 13 amino acids. In germline, CDR1 is SQVTM, CDR2 ANQGSEA. The DNA of the CDR3 is TGCAGCGTTGTGACGGGGGGCGGGTACGAGCAGTACTTC. Its translation is CSVVTGGGYEQYF.

This clone was seen just once. This chain connects TRBV4-2 to TRBJ1-1; no clear D. Germline-derived CDR1 and CDR2 are LGHNA and YNFKEQ. CDR3 size: 15 residues. Trimming removed 0 bases at V and 4 bases at J, with 12 bases between. The CDR3 nucleotides read TGTGCCAGCAGCCAAGAGGCAGGAGGTGTCACTGAAGCTTTCTTT. The encoded protein is CASSQEAGGVTEAFF.

This chain uses TRBV12-5 with TRBJ2-1; 11 bases fit TRBD2. Unmatched junction bases numbered 12, after V lost 5 bases and J lost 12 bases. Germline V gene sequence: CDR1 LGHNT, CDR2 FRNRAP. This CDR3 region has 15 residues. In DNA form, the CDR3 reads TGTGCTAGTGGTCGCCCCATAGCGGGGGGGAACGCGCAGTTCTTC. The encoded protein is CASGRPIAGGNAQFF.

V usage is TRBV7-2 and J usage is TRBJ2-7, with 9 bases aligning to TRBD2. From germline, CDR1 is SGHTA and CDR2 FQGNSA. The CDR3 sequence is 13 residues long. The J segment lost 6 bases and the V segment lost 3 bases, leaving 3 bases of the junction unmatched. This CDR3 reads CASSFSGSLEQYF. The CDR3 DNA reads TGTGCCAGCAGCTTTAGCGGGAGCCTCGAGCAGTACTTC.

This clone was picked up one time. The chain carries TRBV19 and TRBJ2-6; no reliable D call. The V gene's germline CDR1 is LNHDA and CDR2 SQIVND (reference sequence). Trimming shortened V by 3 bases and J by 1 base, and 7 bases separated the two germline ends. CDR3 size: 15 residues. CDR3 loop: CASSIPRSGANVLTF. For the CDR3, the DNA is TGTGCCAGTAGTATTCCGCGGTCTGGGGCCAACGTCCTGACTTTC.

In this sample, this clone turned up a few times. The genes are TRBV24-1 and TRBJ2-7; 8 nucleotides line up with TRBD1. Germline V gene sequence: CDR1 KGHDR, CDR2 SFDVKD. This CDR3 comprises 16 residues. V was pared by 5 bases and J by 7 bases, with 15 bases of the junction left unmatched. CDR3 nucleotide sequence: TGTGCCACCAGTGGATCGGACAGGGCTAATAGGGGAGAGCAGTACTTC. Translated, it gives CATSGSDRANRGEQYF.

The chain uses TRBV2 and TRBJ2-7; possibly TRBD1 for D (5 bases). The germline V gene has CDR1 SNHLY and CDR2 FYNNEI. The CDR3 runs to 14 residues. With 7 bases removed from V and 2 bases from J, the gap between germline ends came to 15 bases. CDR3 protein: CASNTVGRAYEQYF. The CDR3 nucleotides are TGTGCCAGCAACACGGTCGGCAGGGCCTACGAGCAGTACTTC.

V usage is TRBV5-4 and J usage is TRBJ2-1; the D gene is possibly TRBD2 (6 bases). CDR3 length: 16 residues. Germline V CDR1 and CDR2: SGHNT, YYREEE (reference sequence). The V and J ends lost 2 bases and 5 bases respectively, with 17 bases between them. CDR3 loop: CASSLPGARANNEQFF. CDR3 bases: TGTGCCAGCAGCTTACCGGGAGCGCGGGCCAACAATGAGCAGTTCTTC.

This sequence joins TRBV9 and TRBJ2-2; TRBD1 matches 7 bases. CDR3 length equals 14 residues. Per the germline V gene, CDR1 is SGDLS and CDR2 is YYNGEE. The V gene end was trimmed by 3 bases and the J gene end by 6 bases; junction bases not matched to a gene: 5. DNA for the CDR3: TGTGCCAGCAGCGCAGGGACAGTTCCCGGGGAGCTGTTTTTT. It encodes CASSAGTVPGELFF.

This rearrangement joins TRBV7-3 to TRBJ1-6; TRBD1 matches at 8 bases. Germline CDR1 SGHTA, CDR2 FQGTGA. This CDR3 is built from 15 residues. Trimming removed 5 bases from V and 4 bases from J; junction bases left unmatched: 4. The CDR3 is CASSPGGLYNSPLHF. CDR3 nucleotide sequence: TGTGCCAGCAGCCCAGGGGGCCTATATAATTCACCCCTCCACTTT.

The gene calls are TRBV10-1 and TRBJ1-2, with a weak D call TRBD1 (5 bases). Trimming pared 6 bases from V and 4 bases from J, leaving 12 bases between. Germline V gene sequence: CDR1 WNHNN, CDR2 SYGVQD (reference sequence). The CDR3 contains 13 residues. The CDR3 DNA reads as TGCGCCAGCAGCTATAGTAGGGGCTATGGCTACACCTTC. Protein sequence: CASSYSRGYGYTF.

The V gene is TRBV7-7, the J gene TRBJ2-5; the D gene is possibly TRBD1 (7 bases). V lost 2 bases, J lost 4 bases, and 11 bases lay in between. The V gene's germline CDR1 is SSHAT and CDR2 FNYEAQ (reference sequence). The CDR3 sequence is 14 residues long. The CDR3 region has the DNA TGTGCCAGCAGCTTAAGGCAGGGGGGAGAGACCCAGTACTTC. It specifies CASSLRQGGETQYF.